A selection of T cell receptor beta chains follows, all from one sample in a study of OX40 agonist ivuxolimab in advanced cancers. Method: immunoSEQ multiplex PCR; TCRdb's copy keeps in-frame clones and lacks some. The data hold about 88,000 clones, with approximately 85% observed a single time. Here the sequenced sample was CD4+ or CD8+ T cells sorted from blood, taken in a trial of the OX40 agonist ivuxolimab. These receptors were obtained from an adult with an advanced solid tumor such as melanoma, head and neck, liver or kidney cancer. Both conserved end residues are part of each CDR3. D genes are given only for firm matches. Rows may omit the clone size; those that give it use once, few, many or a size class.

V gene	D gene	J gene	clone size	CDR3 protein	CDR3 DNA
TRBV28	NA	TRBJ1-2	once	CASSLPPRRGLGYTF	TGTGCCAGCAGTTTACCCCCCCGCAGAGGACTTGGCTACACCTTC
TRBV6-1	NA	TRBJ2-1	NA	CASSELLGYNEQFF	TGTGCCAGCAGTGAATTATTGGGGTACAATGAGCAGTTCTTC
TRBV18	NA	TRBJ2-1	NA	CASSPRSSSYNEQFF	TGTGCCAGCTCACCACGGTCTAGCTCCTACAATGAGCAGTTCTTC
TRBV7-9	NA	TRBJ1-1	NA	CASGGRGSNTEAFF	TGTGCCAGCGGGGGGAGGGGGTCCAACACTGAAGCTTTCTTT
TRBV23-1	NA	TRBJ1-4	NA	CASSLYRNEKLFF	TGCGCCAGCAGTCTCTACAGAAATGAAAAACTGTTTTTT
TRBV28	NA	TRBJ1-2	once	CASSLGTYYGYTF	TGTGCCAGCAGTTTGGGCACCTACTATGGCTACACCTTC
TRBV6-1	NA	TRBJ2-1	NA	CASDAGTTLYNEQFF	TGTGCCAGCGACGCCGGGACCACCCTATACAATGAGCAGTTCTTC
TRBV9	NA	TRBJ2-2	NA	CASSVDPTGELFF	TGTGCCAGCAGCGTAGACCCGACAGGGGAGCTGTTTTTT
TRBV7-9	TRBD1	TRBJ1-4	NA	CASSPGQGREKLFF	TGTGCCAGCAGCCCGGGACAGGGGCGTGAAAAACTGTTTTTT
TRBV21-1	NA	TRBJ1-1	NA	CASSEGGHKNTEAFF	TGTGCCAGCAGCGAGGGGGGACACAAGAACACTGAAGCTTTCTTT
TRBV2	TRBD1	TRBJ1-5	few	CASDREGYQPQHF	TGTGCCAGCGACAGGGAAGGCTATCAGCCCCAGCATTTT
TRBV5-1	TRBD1	TRBJ2-3	NA	CASSFIQGAWSDTQYF	TGCGCCAGCAGCTTTATACAGGGGGCTTGGTCAGATACGCAGTATTTT
TRBV9	NA	TRBJ2-5	NA	CASSTTGYLGETQYF	TGTGCCAGCAGCACCACAGGGTACTTAGGAGAGACCCAGTACTTC
TRBV30	NA	TRBJ1-4	NA	CAWSVLRAGKEKLFF	TGTGCCTGGAGTGTACTTAGGGCGGGAAAGGAAAAACTGTTTTTT
TRBV25-1	TRBD2	TRBJ2-7	NA	CASRLAGGPEQYF	TGTGCCAGCAGACTAGCGGGAGGGCCCGAGCAGTACTTC
TRBV18	NA	TRBJ1-5	NA	CASSPVGNNQPQHF	TGTGCCAGCTCACCAGTCGGCAACAATCAGCCCCAGCATTTT
TRBV5-4	NA	TRBJ2-7	NA	CASSAQGIEQYF	TGTGCCAGCAGCGCGCAGGGAATCGAGCAGTACTTC
TRBV7-2	NA	TRBJ1-4	NA	CASSLNGGKLFF	TGTGCCAGCAGCCTGAACGGAGGAAAACTGTTTTTT
TRBV10-1	TRBD1	TRBJ1-1	NA	CATSSGTVNTEAFF	TGCGCCACATCCTCCGGGACAGTGAACACTGAAGCTTTCTTT
TRBV5-1	TRBD2	TRBJ2-5	NA	CASSWASRAGAQETQYF	TGCGCCAGCAGCTGGGCCTCGAGAGCGGGAGCCCAAGAGACCCAGTACTTC
TRBV6-1	NA	TRBJ1-5	once	CASNTGNQPQHF	TGTGCCAGCAATACAGGCAATCAGCCCCAGCATTTT
TRBV7-9	TRBD1	TRBJ1-4	NA	CASSPLFGQGGEKLFF	TGTGCCAGCAGCCCCCTATTCGGACAGGGAGGTGAAAAACTGTTTTTT